Listed below are T cell receptor beta chains from one sample, sequenced in a study of T cells in Graves' hyperthyroidism and ophthalmopathy. Using its own MiXCR run on the multiplex PCR reads, TCRdb lists one record per CDR3 protein. Among 350,000 or so distinct CDR3 sequences, roughly 15% were seen once, and the ten largest hold 34%. The sample taken for sequencing was blood. The receptors here all came from a woman in her twenties or thirties with Graves' hyperthyroidism that later progressed to Graves' ophthalmopathy. CDR3s include the opening cysteine and the closing phenylalanine or tryptophan. D genes are given only for firm matches. Expanded clones get a size class; other rows say once, few or many, or leave the size out.

d_call	v_call	clone_size	j_call	cdr3_nt	cdr3_aa
TRBD1	TRBV15	many	TRBJ2-5	TGTGCCACCAGCAGAGGGACAGGGTGGGTTGGAGAGACCCAGTACTTC	CATSRGTGWVGETQYF
-	TRBV5-1	-	TRBJ1-1	TGCGCCAGCAGTAGGTCCAACACCCGAACAGTTGAAGCTTTCTTT	CASSRSNTRTVEAFF
-	TRBV2	many	TRBJ1-5	TGTGCCAGCAGTGAAGTCTCAGGGAGATATCAGCCCCAGCATTTT	CASSEVSGRYQPQHF
-	TRBV5-1	many	TRBJ2-1	TGCGCCAGCAGCTTAGTACTAGGCTACAATGAGCAGTTCTTC	CASSLVLGYNEQFF
-	TRBV5-5	many	TRBJ1-2	TGTGCCAGCAGCTTGGCAGGGTCCTATGGCTACACCTTC	CASSLAGSYGYTF
TRBD1	TRBV27	many	TRBJ2-7	TGTGCCAGCAGTTTACCCCATTGGGACAGGGTTAGTCACGAGCAGTACTTC	CASSLPHWDRVSHEQYF
TRBD2	TRBV27	many	TRBJ2-1	TGTGCCAGCAGTGATGGGACTAGCGGCTCCTACAATGAGCAGTTCTTC	CASSDGTSGSYNEQFF
TRBD2	TRBV5-1	-	TRBJ2-1	TGCGCCAGCAGCCAAGGGACTAGCGGGAGGCCCACTTACAATGAGCAGTTCTTC	CASSQGTSGRPTYNEQFF
-	TRBV5-6	few	TRBJ1-4	TGTGCCAGCAGCTTGGCCGACCGAGGGTCTGAGGAACTGTTTTTT	CASSLADRGSEELFF
TRBD1	TRBV28	many	TRBJ2-7	TGTGCCAGCAGTTGGGACAGAGAGGCCTACGAGCAGTACTTC	CASSWDREAYEQYF
-	TRBV19	few	TRBJ2-3	TGTGCCAGTAGTATTCATTCCGACAGGAGATCAACAGATACGCAGTATTTT	CASSIHSDRRSTDTQYF
-	TRBV27	many	TRBJ1-1	TGTGCCAGCAGCTCCCATGAGATGAACACTGAAGCTTTCTTT	CASSSHEMNTEAFF
TRBD2	TRBV5-4	-	TRBJ2-3	TGTGCCAGCAGCGCGTTAGCGGGGGGACCGACAGATACGCAGTATTTT	CASSALAGGPTDTQYF
TRBD1	TRBV20-1	-	TRBJ1-1	TGCAGTGCCTATCAGACAGGGAGGTTTATACGGACTGAAGCTTTCTTT	CSAYQTGRFIRTEAFF
-	TRBV15	-	TRBJ1-2	TGTGCCACCAGCGTGGGGGAAGCTGGCTACACCTTC	CATSVGEAGYTF
-	TRBV28	-	TRBJ2-2	TGTGCCAGCAGACCGTCAGGGAACACCGGGGAGCTGTTTTTT	CASRPSGNTGELFF
-	TRBV10-3	many	TRBJ2-1	TGTGCCATCAGGTCGACAGGCTTGAATGAGCAGTTCTTC	CAIRSTGLNEQFF
-	TRBV27	many	TRBJ1-2	TGTGCCAGCAGCCCGCGGGTTGGTTATGGCTACACCTTC	CASSPRVGYGYTF
TRBD2	TRBV6-1	-	TRBJ2-4	TGTGCCAGCAGGCGGGGGTCCTGGGAAAACATTCAGTACTTC	CASRRGSWENIQYF
-	TRBV20-1	few	TRBJ2-4	TGCAGTGCTAGAGATAGTGGGGCACCTAAAAACATTCAGTACTTC	CSARDSGAPKNIQYF
-	TRBV3-1	many	TRBJ2-7	TGTGCCAGCAGCCAAGACAGATACGAGCAGTACTTC	CASSQDRYEQYF
TRBD2	TRBV4-2	few	TRBJ2-7	TGTGCCAGCAGCCAAGATCGGACTAGCGGGAGCGGGGAGCAGTACTTC	CASSQDRTSGSGEQYF
-	TRBV2	many	TRBJ1-1	TGTGCCAGCGGGGCGGCCAGAGAGAACACTGAAGCTTTCTTT	CASGAARENTEAFF
TRBD1	TRBV5-1	many	TRBJ2-7	TGCGCCAGCAGTATACTGGACAGGACCTACGAGCAGTACTTC	CASSILDRTYEQYF
-	TRBV6-2/TRBV6-3	-	TRBJ2-3	TGTGCCAGCAGTTACGAGAGGTCAGGCCATACGCAGTATTTT	CASSYERSGHTQYF
TRBD1	TRBV2	-	TRBJ2-6	TGTGCCCGCCACGGGTCAGGGGGTGAAACCAACGTCCTGACTTTC	CARHGSGGETNVLTF
-	TRBV30	many	TRBJ1-1	TGTGCCTGGACCGACACTGGGGTAGGGAACACTGAAGCTTTCTTT	CAWTDTGVGNTEAFF
-	TRBV11-2	-	TRBJ2-1	TGTGCCAGCAGCTTCGGCCCTATCCCGGGGGAAGAGCAGTTCTTC	CASSFGPIPGEEQFF
TRBD2	TRBV2	-	TRBJ2-1	TGTGCCGGCAAGAAGACTAGCGCCAACAATGAGCAGTTCTTC	CAGKKTSANNEQFF
TRBD2	TRBV5-1	many	TRBJ2-7	TGCGCCAGCAGCCCAGCGGGAGGAGGACACGAGCAGTACTTC	CASSPAGGGHEQYF
-	TRBV29-1	many	TRBJ2-4	TGCAGCGTTGAAGTTTTAGGTTTAGGGATTCGCGGCATTCAGTACTTC	CSVEVLGLGIRGIQYF
TRBD1	TRBV12-3/TRBV12-4	many	TRBJ2-7	TGTGCCAGCAGTTCTTATGACAGGGCCAGCTCCTACGAGCAGTACTTC	CASSSYDRASSYEQYF
TRBD2	TRBV6-1	-	TRBJ2-7	TGTGCCAGCAGTGAAACACGGACTAGCGGGATCATCTCCTACGAGCAGTACTTC	CASSETRTSGIISYEQYF
-	TRBV18	many	TRBJ1-6	TGTGCCAGCTCCCGCCCCGACACCCTCCTCCACTTT	CASSRPDTLLHF
-	TRBV6-1	-	TRBJ1-2	TGTGCCAGCAACATGGGGACGAATAACTATGGCTACACCTTC	CASNMGTNNYGYTF
-	TRBV24-1	many	TRBJ1-5	TGTGCCACCAGTGACCTAGAAGGGAATCAGCCCCAGCATTTT	CATSDLEGNQPQHF
-	TRBV20-1	few	TRBJ2-7	TGCAGTGCTAGAAGGCCAGACATGTACTACGAGCAGTACTTC	CSARRPDMYYEQYF
TRBD2	TRBV19	many	TRBJ2-1	TGTGCCAGCCGAGGGATAGCGGGGGCCTACAATGAGCAGTTCTTC	CASRGIAGAYNEQFF
-	TRBV6-1	few	TRBJ1-1	TGTGCCAGCAGTGAAGCGACGACTGAAGCTTTCTTT	CASSEATTEAFF
TRBD1	TRBV2	many	TRBJ2-5	TGTGCCAGCAGTGTCCCAACCGGGACAGAGTATCAAGAGACCCAGTACTTC	CASSVPTGTEYQETQYF
-	TRBV27	-	TRBJ1-5	TGTGCCAGCAGTTTAGTGATTCCCGCCGGGAGCAATCAGCCCCAGCATTTT	CASSLVIPAGSNQPQHF
-	TRBV20-1	many	TRBJ1-1	TGCAGTGCTAGAAAGACAGTGAACACTGAAGCTTTCTTT	CSARKTVNTEAFF
TRBD1	TRBV25-1	many	TRBJ2-3	TGTGCCAGCAGTGAATATGCGGCAGGGGGCCTCACAGATACGCAGTATTTT	CASSEYAAGGLTDTQYF
-	TRBV5-6	few	TRBJ1-5	TGTGCCAGCAGCTCGGCCCTTCAGCCCCAGCATTTT	CASSSALQPQHF
TRBD1	TRBV28	few	TRBJ1-4	TGTGCCAGCAGGGAGGGACAGGGAGCAACTAATGAAAAACTGTTTTTT	CASREGQGATNEKLFF
-	TRBV5-1	few	TRBJ1-6	TGCGCCAGCAGCTCCAACAAGAGTTCACCCCTCCACTTT	CASSSNKSSPLHF
-	TRBV7-9	-	TRBJ1-4	TGTGCCAGCAGCTCACCGACCGGGGCTGAAAAACTGTTTTTT	CASSSPTGAEKLFF
-	TRBV5-1	-	TRBJ2-2	TGCGCCAGCAGCTCGGGGGCAGGCGTGACCGGGGAGCTGTTTTTT	CASSSGAGVTGELFF
TRBD1	TRBV9	many	TRBJ1-1	TGTGCCAGCAGCGCCTTACAGGGGAGTAGCGCTGAAGCTTTCTTT	CASSALQGSSAEAFF
TRBD1	TRBV28	many	TRBJ1-5	TGTGCCAGCAGTGCCACCGGGACAGGCATTAATCAGCCCCAGCATTTT	CASSATGTGINQPQHF
-	TRBV19	-	TRBJ1-4	TGTGCCAGTAGTACCGGACCATCAGCCCGGGGTTTACGGGAAAAACTGTTTTTT	CASSTGPSARGLREKLFF
-	TRBV19	few	TRBJ1-2	TGTGCCAGTAGTATCTCATCAGTCGGACAGCCCTATGGCTACACCTTC	CASSISSVGQPYGYTF
-	TRBV2	few	TRBJ1-1	TGTGCCAGCAGTGTTCAGGTAGGGAACACTGAAGCTTTCTTT	CASSVQVGNTEAFF
-	TRBV6-1	few	TRBJ1-5	TGTGCCAGCAGTGAAGCGCGGCAGTATAGCAATCAGCCCCAGCATTTT	CASSEARQYSNQPQHF
-	TRBV6-5	few	TRBJ1-1	TGTGCCAGCAGTTACTCGGACACTGAAGCTTTCTTT	CASSYSDTEAFF